This TCR beta chain was sequenced during a study of blood T cell repertoires in COVID-19. Sequencing was performed with immunoSEQ multiplex PCR; in TCRdb, only in-frame clones are kept and a portion is missing. This sample has 150,000 or so clones; roughly four fifths occur once, and the top ten carry under 2%. The CDR3 consists of 15 residues. In germline, CDR1 is SGHRS, CDR2 YFSETQ. V shed 4 bases, J shed 2 bases, and the junction held 7 bases outside the gene matches. The chain recombines TRBV5-1 with TRBJ2-3; TRBD2 matches 7 bases. Sequencing was done on a sample of peripheral blood. The TCR originated in a man of 80 years or more with acute or convalescent COVID-19. The CDR3 DNA reads as TGCGCCAGCAGCGGGTCGGGGGGAGCCACAGATACGCAGTATTTT. This translates into CASSGSGGATDTQYF.